This T cell receptor (beta chain) was observed in a study of blood T cell repertoires in COVID-19 (dated by TCRdb to about 2020). As for the study more broadly: Samples from collaborators originated in the United States, Italy and Spain and spanned both the acute and convalescent phases of COVID-19. The prospective study material was composed of cDNA or gDNA derived from T cells, B-cell-depleted T cells, or PBMCs. Subjects who had been exposed to COVID-19, were actively infected with it, or had recovered from it provided the deeply sampled blood TCRbeta repertoires that made up the dataset. The repertoires were released in a freely available public database meant as a resource for research on the immune response to SARS-CoV-2. Samples were obtained from the ongoing ImmuneRACE study (first 160 participants) and from roughly 1,300 subjects provided by 6 global collaborators. Nearly every sample came with metadata listing a de-identified subject ID, COVID-19 status, age in years and sex. HLA class I and class II types, where available, came from metadata supplied by the sample provider rather than from assay-based typing. Results and caveats for the whole study, not just this receptor: The amount of clinical and demographic metadata varied by source and participant and was provided uncurated.

TCRbeta CDR3 regions were amplified from genomic DNA by means of the immunoSEQ Assay, a bias-controlled multiplex PCR. Per the original workflow: The number of nucleated cells in each sample was estimated by amplification of reference gene primers within the assay. To quantify the absolute abundance of each unique TCRbeta CDR3 rearrangement, sequence reads were collapsed and filtered. For each sample, productive Simpson clonality was calculated by taking the square root of Simpson's diversity index across productive rearrangements. TCRdb limited this immuneACCESS table to in-frame rearrangements with V and J called. A share of clones is missing; checked studies link under half to unresolved V genes, and the rest is unexplained. The V and J calls and clone size were taken over from that table, and D and trimming were inferred from the DNA. The sample data list roughly 290,000 clones, and around 85% of these were observed just once. Together, the top ten hold approximately 4% of the sample.

Note on this clone: The specificity of this receptor is unknown. No much larger clone exists at a distance of one base, and base qualities are not known.

Enrolling through a virtual design, the prospective study's participants ranged in age from roughly 18 to 89 years and lived across roughly 24 United States geographic areas. Cohort assignment in the prospective study relied on participant-reported clinical history from a screening survey and a study questionnaire. Recovered participants in ImmuneRACE Cohort 3 were defined as having two consecutive negative NP/OP PCR tests, clearance from a healthcare professional, or resolution of symptoms. In the prospective study, mobile phlebotomists collected whole blood, serum and a nasopharyngeal or oropharyngeal swab from each participant. Over a roughly 2-month period, participants in the prospective study had the option of providing additional blood draws and questionnaires. Before DNA extraction, prospective study blood samples were shipped either frozen or at room temperature. Sequencing was carried out using PBMCs or T cells enriched from blood (not recorded which). The origin of this receptor is a woman aged 25 to 39 who had recovered from COVID-19.

The bases read TGCGCCAGCCGCCTCAGGGGAAACGAGGAAAAACTGTTTTTT. This gives the protein CASRLRGNEEKLFF. The chain joins TRBV10-1 to TRBJ1-4; TRBD1 could be the D gene, as 6 bases match. As encoded in the germline V gene (reference sequence), CDR1 is WNHNN while CDR2 is SYGVQD. The junction carries 18 bases between V and J, which are trimmed by 8 bases and 8 bases respectively. From its cysteine to its phenylalanine, the CDR3 spans 14 amino acids. Only the CDR3 region is kept as DNA, spanning 42 bases read in frame from base 1.